This T cell receptor (beta chain) is from a study of cytomegalovirus exposure and HLA in healthy donors. Findings and caveats of the study: In terms of immune exposure information, only CMV serostatus was available. The listing of roughly 160 TCR beta chains classed them as cytomegalovirus-associated. In most subjects, TCR beta sequences reportedly gave accurate predictions of HLA-A and HLA-B alleles.

V lost 5 bases and J lost 0; bases outside the gene matches: 8. CDR3 size: 16 residues. In germline, CDR1 is SGHAT, CDR2 FQDESV (reference sequence). It was with 60 Vbeta and 13 Jbeta primers that the PCR ran. TCRdb's table, derived via immunoSEQ multiplex PCR, lists solely in-frame clones and lacks some. The table records around 120,000 clones, 70% to 80% of them present only once. With regard to this clone: As yet, its antigen is unknown.

The chain carries TRBV11-1 and TRBJ2-3; 7 bases are shared with TRBD2. The TCR comes from a man aged 50-59 years in good health and CMV-seropositive. The sample was PBMCs. The CDR3 protein is CASSGGGRESTDTQYF. The CDR3 DNA sequence: TGTGCCAGCAGCGGCGGGGGACGGGAGAGCACAGATACGCAGTATTTT.